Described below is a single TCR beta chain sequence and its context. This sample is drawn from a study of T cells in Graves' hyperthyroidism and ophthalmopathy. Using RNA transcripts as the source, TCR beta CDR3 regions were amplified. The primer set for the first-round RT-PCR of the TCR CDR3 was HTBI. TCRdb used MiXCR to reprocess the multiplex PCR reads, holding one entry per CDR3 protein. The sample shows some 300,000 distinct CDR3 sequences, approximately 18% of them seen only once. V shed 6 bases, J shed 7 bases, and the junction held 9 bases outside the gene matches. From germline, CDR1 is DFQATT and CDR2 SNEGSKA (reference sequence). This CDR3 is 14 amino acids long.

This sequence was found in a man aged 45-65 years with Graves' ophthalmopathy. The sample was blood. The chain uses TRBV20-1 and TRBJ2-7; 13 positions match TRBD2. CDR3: CSAPTGGLAGEQYF. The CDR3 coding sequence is TGCAGTGCCCCGACAGGGGGACTAGCGGGAGAGCAGTACTTC.